Below, 4 T cell receptor beta chains from the same sample are listed, as sequenced in a study of T cells in pancreatic ductal adenocarcinoma. Repertoires were generated with immunoSEQ multiplex PCR, while TCRdb's copy carries only in-frame clones and drops some. The table has about 29,000 clones, around nine tenths seen once. No neoadjuvant therapy was given to the selected pancreatic ductal adenocarcinoma patients before their surgery. Sequenced input: PBMCs. These receptors were taken from a human donor with pancreatic ductal adenocarcinoma.

The chain uses TRBV5-8 and TRBJ2-6; the match to TRBD1 covers 7 bases. The CDR3 has 18 residues. The junction had 8 bases not matched to a gene; V was cut back by 1 base and J by 1 base. Germline loops: CDR1 SGHTS, CDR2 YDEGEE. This chain's CDR3 is CASSLRRTGGSGANVLTF. DNA of the CDR3: TGTGCCAGCAGCTTGCGCCGGACAGGCGGTTCTGGGGCCAACGTCCTGACTTTC.

The chain uses TRBV5-5 and TRBJ1-1; possible D gene TRBD1, 6 bases. The length of the CDR3 is 14 residues. Germline-derived CDR1 and CDR2 are SGHKS and YYEKEE (reference sequence). The V gene lost 4 bases and the J gene lost 4 bases, with 14 bases spanning the gap. CDR3 region: CASSGQGRTTEAFF. DNA of the CDR3: TGTGCCAGCAGCGGTCAGGGGAGGACCACTGAAGCTTTCTTT.

The V gene is TRBV19, the J gene TRBJ2-5, with 9 bases aligning to TRBD1. Germline V gene data show CDR1 as LNHDA and CDR2 as SQIVND (reference sequence). With V trimmed by 4 bases and J by 4 bases, 1 base remained unmatched. The CDR3 sequence is 13 residues long. The CDR3 loop reads CASSNRGRETQYF. In DNA, the CDR3 is TGTGCCAGTAGTAACAGGGGGCGAGAGACCCAGTACTTC. Looking up the rest from reference TRBV19 and TRBJ2-5 gives the full variable domain: DGGITQSPKYLFRKEGQNVTLSCEQNLNHDAMYWYRQDPGQGLRLIYYSQIVNDFQKGDIAEGYSVSREKKESFPLTVTSAQKNPTAFYLCASSNRGRETQYFGPGTRLLVL.

The chain joins TRBV7-6 to TRBJ2-7; 8 positions agree with TRBD1. The CDR3 is made up of 13 amino acids. V trimming: 5 bases; J trimming: 3 bases; junction bases outside the gene matches: 3. Germline values: CDR1 SGHVS, CDR2 FNYEAQ. DNA of the CDR3: TGTGCCAGCAGCCGCGGACAGGGCTACGAGCAGTACTTC. Translated: CASSRGQGYEQYF.